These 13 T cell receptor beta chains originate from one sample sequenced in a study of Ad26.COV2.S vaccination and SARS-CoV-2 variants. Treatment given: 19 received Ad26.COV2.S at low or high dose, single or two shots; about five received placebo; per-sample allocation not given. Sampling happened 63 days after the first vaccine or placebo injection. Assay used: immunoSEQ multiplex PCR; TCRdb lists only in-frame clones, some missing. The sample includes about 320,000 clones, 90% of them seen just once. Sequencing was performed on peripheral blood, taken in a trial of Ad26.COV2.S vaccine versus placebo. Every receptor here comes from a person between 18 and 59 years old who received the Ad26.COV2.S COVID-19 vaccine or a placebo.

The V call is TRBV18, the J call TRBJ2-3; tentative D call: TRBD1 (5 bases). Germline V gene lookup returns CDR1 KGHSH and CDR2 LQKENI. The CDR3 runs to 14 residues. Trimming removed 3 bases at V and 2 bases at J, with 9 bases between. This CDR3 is CASSPDSTTDTQYF. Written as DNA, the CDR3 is TGTGCCAGCTCACCTGACAGCACCACAGATACGCAGTATTTT.

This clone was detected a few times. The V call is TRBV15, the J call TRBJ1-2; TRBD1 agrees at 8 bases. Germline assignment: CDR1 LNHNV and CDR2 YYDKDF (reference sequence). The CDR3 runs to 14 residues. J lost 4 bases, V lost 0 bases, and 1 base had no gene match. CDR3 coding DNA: TGTGCCACCAGCAGAGATCAGGGGGCCTATGGCTACACCTTC. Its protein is CATSRDQGAYGYTF.

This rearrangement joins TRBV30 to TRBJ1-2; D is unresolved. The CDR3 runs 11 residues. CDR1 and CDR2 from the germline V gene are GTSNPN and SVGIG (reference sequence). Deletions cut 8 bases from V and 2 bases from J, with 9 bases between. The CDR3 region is CATQRNYGYTF. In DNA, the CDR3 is TGTGCCACCCAAAGGAACTATGGCTACACCTTC.

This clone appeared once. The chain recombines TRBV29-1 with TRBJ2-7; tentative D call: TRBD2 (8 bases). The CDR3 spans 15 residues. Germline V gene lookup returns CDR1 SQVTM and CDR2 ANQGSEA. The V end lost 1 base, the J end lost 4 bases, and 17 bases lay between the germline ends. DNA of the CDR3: TGCAGCGTTGAAGCCCCGGGAGGGGGCCAGTACGAGCAGTACTTC. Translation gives CSVEAPGGGQYEQYF.

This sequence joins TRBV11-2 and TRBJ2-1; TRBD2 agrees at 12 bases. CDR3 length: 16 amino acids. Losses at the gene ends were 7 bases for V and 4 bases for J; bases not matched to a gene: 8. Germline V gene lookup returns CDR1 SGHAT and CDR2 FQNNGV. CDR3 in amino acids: CASTVLGLAGYNEQFF. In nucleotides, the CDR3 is TGTGCCAGCACGGTCCTAGGACTAGCGGGGTACAATGAGCAGTTCTTC.

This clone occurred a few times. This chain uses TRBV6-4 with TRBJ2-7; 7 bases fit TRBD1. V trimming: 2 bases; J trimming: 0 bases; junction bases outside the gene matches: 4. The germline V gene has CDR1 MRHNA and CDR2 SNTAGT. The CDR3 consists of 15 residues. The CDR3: CASSDPGQVSYEQYV. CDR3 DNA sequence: TGTGCCAGCAGTGACCCAGGACAGGTCTCCTACGAGCAGTACGTC.

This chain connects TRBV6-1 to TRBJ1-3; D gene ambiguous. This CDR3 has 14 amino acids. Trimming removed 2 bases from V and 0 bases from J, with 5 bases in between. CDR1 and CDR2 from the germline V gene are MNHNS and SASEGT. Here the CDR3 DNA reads TGTGCCAGCAGTGAATCTCACTCTGGAAACACCATATATTTT. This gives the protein CASSESHSGNTIYF.

The CDR3 sequence is CASSDGTGGNEKLFF. For the CDR3, the DNA is TGTGCCAGCAGTGACGGAACAGGGGGGAATGAAAAACTGTTTTTT. The gene calls are TRBV6-4 and TRBJ1-4; TRBD1 matches 8 bases. The CDR3 is made up of 15 amino acids. Germline CDR1 reads MRHNA; CDR2 reads SNTAGT. After removal of 2 bases from V and 5 bases from J, the junction contained 4 bases not matched to a gene.

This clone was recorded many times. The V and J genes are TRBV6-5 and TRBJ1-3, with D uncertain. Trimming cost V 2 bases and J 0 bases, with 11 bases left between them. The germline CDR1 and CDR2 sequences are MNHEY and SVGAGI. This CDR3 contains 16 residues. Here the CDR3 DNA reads TGTGCCAGCAGTTACAGGAGCCGCTACTCTGGAAACACCATATATTTT. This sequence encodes CASSYRSRYSGNTIYF.

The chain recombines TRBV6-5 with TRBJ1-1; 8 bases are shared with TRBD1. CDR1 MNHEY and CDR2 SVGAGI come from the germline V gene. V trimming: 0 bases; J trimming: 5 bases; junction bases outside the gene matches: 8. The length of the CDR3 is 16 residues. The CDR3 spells CASSYSPQGASTEAFF. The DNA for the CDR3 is TGTGCCAGCAGTTACTCGCCCCAGGGGGCAAGTACTGAAGCTTTCTTT.

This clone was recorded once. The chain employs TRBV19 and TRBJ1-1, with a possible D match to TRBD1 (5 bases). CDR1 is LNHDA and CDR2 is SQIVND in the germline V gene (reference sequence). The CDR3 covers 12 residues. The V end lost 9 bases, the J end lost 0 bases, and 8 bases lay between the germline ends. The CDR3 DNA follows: TGTGCCAGCACAGGTATGAACACTGAAGCTTTCTTT. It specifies CASTGMNTEAFF. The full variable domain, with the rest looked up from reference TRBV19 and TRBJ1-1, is DGGITQSPKYLFRKEGQNVTLSCEQNLNHDAMYWYRQDPGQGLRLIYYSQIVNDFQKGDIAEGYSVSREKKESFPLTVTSAQKNPTAFYLCASTGMNTEAFFGQGTRLTVV.

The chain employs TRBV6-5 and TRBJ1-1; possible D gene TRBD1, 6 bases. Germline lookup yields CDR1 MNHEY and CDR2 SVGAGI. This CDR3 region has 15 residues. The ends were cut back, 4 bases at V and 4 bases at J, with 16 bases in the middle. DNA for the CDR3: TGTGCCAGCAGTTTACAACCCGAGGGGGGCACTGAAGCTTTCTTT. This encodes CASSLQPEGGTEAFF.

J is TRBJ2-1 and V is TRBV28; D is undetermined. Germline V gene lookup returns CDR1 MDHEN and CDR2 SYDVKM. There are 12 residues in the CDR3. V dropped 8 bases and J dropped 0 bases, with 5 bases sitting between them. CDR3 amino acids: CASPNSYNEQFF. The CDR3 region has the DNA TGTGCCAGCCCCAACTCCTACAATGAGCAGTTCTTC.